What follows is one TCR beta chain and its context. The sample comes from a study of shared clonotypes between healthy human individuals. Under the authors' procedure: From ImmunoSEQ came sequences covering only the junction and carrying no quality scores, so filtering differed. Only in-frame clones appear in the TCRdb table, and some are missing; sequencing was by immunoSEQ multiplex PCR. V, J and clone size are taken as reported in that table, and D and trimming were inferred from the DNA itself. The sample includes under 1 million clones, just over 95% of them seen just once. Naive CD8 cells lacked CD45RO and underwent positive selection for CCR7, leaving out terminally differentiated effector memory CD45RA+ cells. This CDR3 is 14 amino acids long. Germline trimming cut 6 bases from V and 4 bases from J; bases unmatched to any gene: 6. Germline V CDR1 and CDR2: ENHRY, SYGVKD.

The genes are TRBV10-3 and TRBJ1-1; TRBD1 matches 9 bases. The TCR sequence derives from a man aged 30-40 years in good health. Sequencing was done on a sample of naive CD8+ T cells sorted from blood. CDR3 bases: TGTGCCATCAGACGGACAGGGGCCCTCACTGAAGCTTTCTTT. The encoded protein is CAIRRTGALTEAFF.